This TCR beta chain was profiled in a study of somatic mutations in cytotoxic T cells in rheumatoid arthritis. The healthy control blood donors were roughly 50% female, with median age 56 years (range about 20-75). Positive magnetic bead selection was used to isolate CD4+ and CD8+ cells; purity was checked by flow cytometry. Libraries were prepared by immunoSEQ multiplex PCR; TCRdb keeps only in-frame clonotypes and omits some of them. The table shows some 6,500 clones, with 60% occurring only once. Per germline, CDR1 MGHDK and CDR2 SYGVNS. J was trimmed by 6 bases and V by 8 bases; bases with no gene match: 9. The CDR3 has 13 amino acids.

Sequencing input: CD8+ T cells sorted from blood. This chain uses TRBV25-1 with TRBJ1-2, with 7 positions matching TRBD1. The TCR originated in a woman in her thirties or forties in good health. CDR3: CASGTTGSHGYTF. CDR3 nucleotides: TGTGCCAGCGGAACGACAGGGTCCCATGGCTACACCTTC.